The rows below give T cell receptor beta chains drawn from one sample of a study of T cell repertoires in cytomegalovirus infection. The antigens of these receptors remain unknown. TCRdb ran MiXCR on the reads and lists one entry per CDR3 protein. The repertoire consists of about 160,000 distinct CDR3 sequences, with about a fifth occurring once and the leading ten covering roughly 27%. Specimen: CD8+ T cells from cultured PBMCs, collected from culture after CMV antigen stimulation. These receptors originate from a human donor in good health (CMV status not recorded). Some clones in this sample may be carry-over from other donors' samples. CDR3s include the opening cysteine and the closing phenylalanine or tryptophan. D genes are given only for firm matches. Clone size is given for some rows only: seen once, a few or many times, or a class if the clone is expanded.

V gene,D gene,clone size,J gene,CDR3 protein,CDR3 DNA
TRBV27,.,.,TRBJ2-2,CASSLSVGLGTGELFF,TGTGCCAGCAGTTTATCGGTGGGGTTGGGTACCGGGGAGCTGTTTTTT
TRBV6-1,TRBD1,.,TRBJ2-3,CASSRDRQKNTQYF,TGTGCCAGCAGTCGGGACAGGCAAAAAAATACGCAGTATTTT
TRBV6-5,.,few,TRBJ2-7,CASSYSRTTPNNEQYF,TGTGCCAGCAGTTACTCTCGGACAACGCCGAACAACGAGCAGTACTTC
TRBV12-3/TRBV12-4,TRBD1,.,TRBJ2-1,CASSQGAREQFF,TGTGCTAGCAGCCAGGGGGCGCGAGAGCAGTTCTTC
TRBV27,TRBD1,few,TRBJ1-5,CASSLWAGGGQPQHF,TGTGCCAGCAGTTTATGGGCAGGGGGCGGTCAGCCCCAGCATTTT
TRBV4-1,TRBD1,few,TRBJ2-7,CASSQPEQGAMYEQYF,TGCGCCAGCAGCCAACCCGAACAGGGGGCAATGTACGAGCAGTACTTC
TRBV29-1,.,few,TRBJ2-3,CSVVPWRGSTDTQYF,TGCAGCGTTGTCCCTTGGCGGGGTAGCACAGATACGCAGTATTTT
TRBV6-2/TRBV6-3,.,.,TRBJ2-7,CASSYEAGRAIYEQYF,TGTGCCAGCAGTTATGAAGCGGGCAGGGCAATCTACGAGCAGTACTTC
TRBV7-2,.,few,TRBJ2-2,CASSLAGELFF,TGTGCCAGCAGCTTAGCCGGGGAGCTGTTTTTT
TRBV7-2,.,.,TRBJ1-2,CASSADRIYGYTF,TGTGCCAGCAGCGCGGACAGAATCTATGGCTACACCTTC
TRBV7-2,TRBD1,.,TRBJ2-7,CASSIGVQGFLSYEQYF,TGTGCCAGCAGCATAGGGGTACAGGGGTTTCTCTCCTACGAGCAGTACTTC
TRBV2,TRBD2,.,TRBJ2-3,CASTQGLAGLEDTQYF,TGTGCCAGCACCCAAGGACTAGCGGGGCTGGAAGATACGCAGTATTTT
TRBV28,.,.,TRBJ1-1,CASSLWTVKNTEAFF,TGTGCCAGCAGCCTTTGGACGGTTAAGAACACTGAAGCTTTCTTT
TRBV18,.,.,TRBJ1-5,CASSEGGSNQPQHF,TGTGCCAGCTCAGAGGGGGGCTCCAATCAGCCCCAGCATTTT
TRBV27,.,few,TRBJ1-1,CASSLVLNTEAFF,TGTGCCAGCAGTTTGGTATTGAACACTGAAGCTTTCTTT
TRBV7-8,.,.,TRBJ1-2,CASSSVGSRSRAGYTF,TGTGCCAGCAGCTCCGTGGGATCCAGGTCTCGTGCTGGCTACACCTTC
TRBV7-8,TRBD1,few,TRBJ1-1,CASSPGTGRGTEAFF,TGTGCCAGCAGCCCCGGGACAGGGAGAGGGACTGAAGCTTTCTTT
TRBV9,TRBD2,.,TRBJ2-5,CASSSPSGGVLTQYF,TGTGCCAGCAGCTCCCCTAGCGGGGGGGTGTTGACCCAGTACTTC
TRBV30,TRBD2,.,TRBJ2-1,CAWSSGGRSYNEQFF,TGTGCCTGGAGTTCGGGGGGGCGGTCCTACAATGAGCAGTTCTTC
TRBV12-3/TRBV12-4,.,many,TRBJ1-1,CASRSTEAFF,TGTGCCAGCAGGTCGACTGAAGCTTTCTTT
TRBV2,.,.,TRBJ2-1,CASTPERDNEQFF,TGTGCCAGCACCCCCGAGCGGGACAATGAGCAGTTCTTC
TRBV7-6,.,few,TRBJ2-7,CASSLEVEVSYEQYF,TGTGCCAGCAGCCTTGAAGTAGAGGTCTCCTACGAGCAGTACTTC
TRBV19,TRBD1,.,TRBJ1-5,CASSIPPGQSNQPQHF,TGTGCCAGTAGTATTCCTCCGGGACAGAGTAATCAGCCCCAGCATTTT
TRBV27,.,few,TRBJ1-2,CASSPSGGLGYTF,TGTGCCAGCAGTCCATCTGGGGGACTTGGCTACACCTTC
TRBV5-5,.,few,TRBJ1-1,CASSLKQLMDTEAFF,TGTGCCAGCAGCTTGAAACAGCTCATGGACACTGAAGCTTTCTTT
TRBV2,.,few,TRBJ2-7,CATAGGSSYEQYF,TGTGCCACCGCCGGAGGGAGCTCCTACGAGCAGTACTTC
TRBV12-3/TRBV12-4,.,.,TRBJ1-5,CASSSAVTEEFNQPQHF,TGTGCCAGCAGTTCAGCGGTGACGGAAGAATTTAATCAGCCCCAGCATTTT
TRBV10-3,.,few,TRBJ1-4,CAIQGEYDEKLFF,TGTGCCATCCAGGGCGAATATGATGAAAAACTGTTTTTT
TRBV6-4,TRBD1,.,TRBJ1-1,CASSDRTGVNTEAFF,TGTGCCAGCAGTGATCGGACAGGGGTGAACACTGAAGCTTTCTTT
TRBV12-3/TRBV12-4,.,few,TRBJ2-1,CASSPRGAPPYNEQFF,TGTGCCAGCAGTCCCCGAGGGGCCCCCCCCTACAATGAGCAGTTCTTC
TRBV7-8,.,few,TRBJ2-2,CASLPPQGPNTGELFF,TGTGCCAGCCTTCCTCCGCAGGGACCGAACACCGGGGAGCTGTTTTTT
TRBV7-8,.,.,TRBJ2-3,CASSLFPHSEVVHSTDTQYF,TGTGCCAGCAGCTTATTCCCCCACAGCGAAGTCGTTCATAGCACAGATACGCAGTATTTT
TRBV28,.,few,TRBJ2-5,CASSLRQRQETQYF,TGTGCCAGCAGTTTGAGGCAGCGACAAGAGACCCAGTACTTC
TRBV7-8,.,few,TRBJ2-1,CASSLEWWIADYNEQFF,TGTGCCAGCAGCTTAGAATGGTGGATAGCGGATTACAATGAGCAGTTCTTC
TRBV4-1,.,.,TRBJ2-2,CASSQDYSTDFTGELFF,TGCGCCAGCAGCCAAGATTATAGCACCGATTTCACCGGGGAGCTGTTTTTT
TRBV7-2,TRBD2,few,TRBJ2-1,CASSLGSGGTYNEQFF,TGTGCCAGCAGCTTAGGGAGCGGGGGGACCTACAATGAGCAGTTCTTC
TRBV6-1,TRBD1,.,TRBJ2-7,CASPGTGSYEQYF,TGTGCCAGCCCCGGGACAGGGTCCTACGAGCAGTACTTC
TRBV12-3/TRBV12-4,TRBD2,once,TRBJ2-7,CASSFGTSAYEQYF,TGTGCCAGCAGTTTTGGGACTAGCGCCTACGAGCAGTACTTC
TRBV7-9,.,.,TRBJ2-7,CASSLAGQGSLYEQYF,TGTGCCAGCAGCTTAGCGGGGCAGGGAAGTCTCTACGAGCAGTACTTC
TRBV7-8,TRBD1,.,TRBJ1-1,CASSLNRGITEAFF,TGTGCCAGCAGCTTAAACAGGGGGATCACTGAAGCTTTCTTT
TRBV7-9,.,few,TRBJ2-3,CASSFIQRSTDTQYF,TGTGCCAGCAGCTTCATCCAGCGTAGCACAGATACGCAGTATTTT
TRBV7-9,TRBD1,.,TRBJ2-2,CASSIRDRVAGELFF,TGTGCCAGCAGCATCCGGGACAGGGTGGCCGGGGAGCTGTTTTTT
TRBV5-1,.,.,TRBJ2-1,CASSSSRDEQFF,TGCGCCAGCAGCTCCTCACGGGATGAGCAGTTCTTC
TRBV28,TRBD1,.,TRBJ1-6,CASSLFGDSRTPLHF,TGTGCCAGCAGTTTATTTGGGGACAGCAGGACACCCCTCCACTTT
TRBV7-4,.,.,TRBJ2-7,CASSESGLPPQYF,TGTGCCAGCAGCGAATCCGGGCTCCCGCCCCAGTACTTC
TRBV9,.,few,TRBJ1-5,CASSVDGNSNQPQHF,TGTGCCAGCAGCGTAGACGGAAATAGCAATCAGCCCCAGCATTTT
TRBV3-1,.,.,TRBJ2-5,CASSARDSVTQYF,TGTGCCAGCAGCGCCCGGGACTCAGTGACCCAGTACTTC
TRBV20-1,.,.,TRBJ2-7,CSARVGEGSSYEQYF,TGCAGTGCTAGAGTTGGAGAAGGCAGCTCCTACGAGCAGTACTTC
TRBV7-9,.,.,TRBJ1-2,CASSLLRPYGYTF,TGTGCCAGCAGCTTGCTCCGGCCCTATGGCTACACCTTC
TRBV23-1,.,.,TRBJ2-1,CASSQSYRESSYNEQFF,TGCGCCAGCAGTCAATCGTACAGGGAGAGCTCCTACAATGAGCAGTTCTTC
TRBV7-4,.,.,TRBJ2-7,CASSGTGVGRYSYEQYF,TGTGCCAGCAGCGGAACAGGAGTGGGACGCTACTCCTACGAGCAGTACTTC
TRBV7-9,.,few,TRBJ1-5,CASSLGVLLQEPQHF,TGTGCCAGCAGCTTAGGGGTCCTCCTACAAGAGCCCCAGCATTTT
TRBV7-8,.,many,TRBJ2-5,CASSSGETQYF,TGTGCCAGCAGCTCCGGGGAGACCCAGTACTTC
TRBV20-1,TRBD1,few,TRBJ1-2,CSARVSGTGGNYGYTF,TGCAGTGCTAGGGTATCGGGGACAGGGGGCAACTATGGCTACACCTTC
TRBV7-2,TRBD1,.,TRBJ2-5,CASSLIPQGAVETQYF,TGTGCCAGCAGCTTAATCCCGCAGGGGGCTGTGGAGACCCAGTACTTC
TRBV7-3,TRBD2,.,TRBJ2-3,CASSSSGLAPDTQYF,TGTGCCAGCAGTAGCTCCGGACTAGCTCCGGATACGCAGTATTTT
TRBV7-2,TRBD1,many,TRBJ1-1,CASGRDRGNTEAFF,TGTGCCAGCGGCCGGGACAGGGGGAACACTGAAGCTTTCTTT
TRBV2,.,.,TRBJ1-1,CASSEATNTEAFF,TGTGCCAGCAGTGAGGCGACGAACACTGAAGCTTTCTTT
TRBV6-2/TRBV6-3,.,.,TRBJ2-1,CASSYPGANEQFF,TGTGCCAGCAGTTACCCAGGGGCGAATGAGCAGTTCTTC